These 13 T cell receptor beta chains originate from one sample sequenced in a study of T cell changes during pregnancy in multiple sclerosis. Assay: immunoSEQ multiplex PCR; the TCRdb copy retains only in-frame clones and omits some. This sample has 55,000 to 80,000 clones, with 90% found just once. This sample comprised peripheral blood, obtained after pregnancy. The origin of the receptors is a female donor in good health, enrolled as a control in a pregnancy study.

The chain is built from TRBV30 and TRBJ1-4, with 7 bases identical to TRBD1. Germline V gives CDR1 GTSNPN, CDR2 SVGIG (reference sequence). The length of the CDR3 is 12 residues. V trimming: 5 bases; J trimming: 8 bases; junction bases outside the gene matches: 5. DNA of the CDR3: TGTGCCTGGGAAAGACAGGGCGAAAAACTGTTTTTT. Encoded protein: CAWERQGEKLFF. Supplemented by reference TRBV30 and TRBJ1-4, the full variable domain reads SQTIHQWPATLVQPVGSPLSLECTVEGTSNPNLYWYRQAAGRGLQLLFYSVGIGQISSEVPQNLSASRPQDRQFILSSKKLLLSDSGFYLCAWERQGEKLFFGSGTQLSVL.

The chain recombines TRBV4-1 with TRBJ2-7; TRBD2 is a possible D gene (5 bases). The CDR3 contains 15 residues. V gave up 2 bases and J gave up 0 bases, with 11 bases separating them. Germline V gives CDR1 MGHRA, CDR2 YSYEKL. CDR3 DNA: TGCGCCAGCAGCCAATTCCGGGATAGCTCCTACGAGCAGTACTTC. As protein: CASSQFRDSSYEQYF.

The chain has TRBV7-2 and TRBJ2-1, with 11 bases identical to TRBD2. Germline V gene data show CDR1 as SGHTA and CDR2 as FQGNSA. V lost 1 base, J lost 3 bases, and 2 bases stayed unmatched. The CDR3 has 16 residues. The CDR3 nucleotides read TGTGCCAGCAGCTTAGTTGGGACTAGCGGCTACAATGAGCAGTTCTTC. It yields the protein CASSLVGTSGYNEQFF.

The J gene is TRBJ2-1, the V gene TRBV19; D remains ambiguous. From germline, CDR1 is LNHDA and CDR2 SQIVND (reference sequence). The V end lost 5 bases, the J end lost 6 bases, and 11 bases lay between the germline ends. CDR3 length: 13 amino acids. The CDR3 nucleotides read TGTGCCAGTAGTCGGTCGACTCTCAATGAGCAGTTCTTC. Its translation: CASSRSTLNEQFF.

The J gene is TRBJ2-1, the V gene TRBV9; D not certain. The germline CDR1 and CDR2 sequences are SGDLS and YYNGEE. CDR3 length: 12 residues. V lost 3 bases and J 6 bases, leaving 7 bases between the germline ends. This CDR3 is CASSEPRNEQFF. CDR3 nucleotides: TGTGCCAGCAGCGAGCCTCGCAATGAGCAGTTCTTC. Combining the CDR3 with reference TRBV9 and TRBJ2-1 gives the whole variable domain DSGVTQTPKHLITATGQRVTLRCSPRSGDLSVYWYQQSLDQGLQFLIQYYNGEERAKGNILERFSAQQFPDLHSELNLSSLELGDSALYFCASSEPRNEQFFGPGTRLTVL.

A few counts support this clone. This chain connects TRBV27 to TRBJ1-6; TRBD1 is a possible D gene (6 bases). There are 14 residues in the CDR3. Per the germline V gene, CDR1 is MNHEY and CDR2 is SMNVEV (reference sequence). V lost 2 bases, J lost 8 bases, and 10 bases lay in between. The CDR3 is CASSLQDSDSPLHF. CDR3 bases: TGTGCCAGCAGTTTACAGGACAGTGATTCACCCCTCCACTTT.

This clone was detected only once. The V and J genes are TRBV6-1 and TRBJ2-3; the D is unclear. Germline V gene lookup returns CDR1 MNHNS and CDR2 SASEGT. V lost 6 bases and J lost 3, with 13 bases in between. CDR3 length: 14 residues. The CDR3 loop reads CASSPRGPTDTQYF. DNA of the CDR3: TGTGCCAGCAGCCCCAGAGGCCCGACAGATACGCAGTATTTT.

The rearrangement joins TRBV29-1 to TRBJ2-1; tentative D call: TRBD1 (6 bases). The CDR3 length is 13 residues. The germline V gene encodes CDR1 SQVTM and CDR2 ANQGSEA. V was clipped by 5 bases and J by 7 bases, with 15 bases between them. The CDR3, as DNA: TGCAGCGTTTGGGGCCCAGGGGCGAATGAGCAGTTCTTC. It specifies CSVWGPGANEQFF.

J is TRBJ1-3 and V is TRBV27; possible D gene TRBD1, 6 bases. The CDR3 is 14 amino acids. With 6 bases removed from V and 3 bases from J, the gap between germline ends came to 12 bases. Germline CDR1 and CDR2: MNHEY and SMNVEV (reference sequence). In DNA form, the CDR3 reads TGTGCCAGCAGCTTAACAGGGAATGGAAACACCATATATTTT. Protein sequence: CASSLTGNGNTIYF.

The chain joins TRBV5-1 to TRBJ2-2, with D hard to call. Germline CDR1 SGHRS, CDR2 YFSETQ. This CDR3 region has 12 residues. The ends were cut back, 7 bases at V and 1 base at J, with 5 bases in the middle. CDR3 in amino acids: CASLQNTGELFF. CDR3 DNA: TGCGCCAGCTTACAGAACACCGGGGAGCTGTTTTTT. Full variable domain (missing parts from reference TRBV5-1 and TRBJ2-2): KAGVTQTPRYLIKTRGQQVTLSCSPISGHRSVSWYQQTPGQGLQFLFEYFSETQRNKGNFPGRFSGRQFSNSRSEMNVSTLELGDSALYLCASLQNTGELFFGEGSRLTVL.

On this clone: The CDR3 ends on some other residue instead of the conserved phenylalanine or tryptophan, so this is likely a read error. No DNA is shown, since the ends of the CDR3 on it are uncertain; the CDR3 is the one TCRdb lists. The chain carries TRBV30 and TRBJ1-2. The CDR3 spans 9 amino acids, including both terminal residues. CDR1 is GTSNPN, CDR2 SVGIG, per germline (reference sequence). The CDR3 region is CAMGGVFAL.

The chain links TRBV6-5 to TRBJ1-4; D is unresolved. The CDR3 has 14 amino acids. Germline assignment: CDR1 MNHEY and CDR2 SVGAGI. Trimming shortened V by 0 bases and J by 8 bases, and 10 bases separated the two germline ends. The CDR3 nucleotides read TGTGCCAGCAGTTACTCCTGGGCCGCCGAAAAACTGTTTTTT. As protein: CASSYSWAAEKLFF.

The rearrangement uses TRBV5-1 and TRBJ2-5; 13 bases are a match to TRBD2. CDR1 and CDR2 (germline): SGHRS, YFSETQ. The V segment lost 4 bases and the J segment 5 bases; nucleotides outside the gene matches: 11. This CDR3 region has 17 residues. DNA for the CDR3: TGCGCCAGCAGCCCCGGACTAGCGGGAGCGAGGGGGGAGACCCAGTACTTC. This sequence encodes CASSPGLAGARGETQYF.